A selection of T cell receptor beta chains follows, all from one sample in a study of response to subunit inactivated influenza vaccine. TCRdb reprocessed the RT-PCR reads via MiXCR and lists one record per CDR3 protein. The sample records 500,000 or so distinct CDR3 sequences, 16% being singletons. The material was CD4+ T cells sorted from PBMCs, obtained around 25 months after vaccination. Receptors were obtained from a man between 50 and 75 years old who received an inactivated influenza vaccine. Each CDR3 is given with its conserved first and last residue. Each record gives: J gene, V gene, clone size, CDR3 protein. Size values are once, few and many counts, or a class for expanded clones, and some rows have none.

j_gene: TRBJ2-3; v_gene: TRBV7-9; abundance: many; CDR3aa: CASSPTVTQYF
j_gene: TRBJ2-1; v_gene: TRBV5-4; abundance: -; CDR3aa: CASNRDSGDEQFF
j_gene: TRBJ2-3; v_gene: TRBV7-2; abundance: few; CDR3aa: CASTLRDPGPDTQYF
j_gene: TRBJ2-1; v_gene: TRBV2; abundance: -; CDR3aa: CASSRTSGGGVGEQFF
j_gene: TRBJ2-1; v_gene: TRBV7-2; abundance: -; CDR3aa: CASSLFAQDEQFF
j_gene: TRBJ1-6; v_gene: TRBV15; abundance: -; CDR3aa: CATSSPGTGNSPLHF
j_gene: TRBJ1-5; v_gene: TRBV7-9; abundance: -; CDR3aa: CASSSNSVNQPQHF
j_gene: TRBJ2-7; v_gene: TRBV4-3; abundance: few; CDR3aa: CASSLNRDSSYEQYF
j_gene: TRBJ2-3; v_gene: TRBV20-1; abundance: many; CDR3aa: CSVPTEAGGDTQYF
j_gene: TRBJ2-1; v_gene: TRBV4-1; abundance: few; CDR3aa: CASSQEHSGQFF
j_gene: TRBJ1-1; v_gene: TRBV10-3; abundance: -; CDR3aa: CAISEVQGGTEAFF
j_gene: TRBJ2-4; v_gene: TRBV20-1; abundance: -; CDR3aa: CSARGVRAKNIQYF
j_gene: TRBJ2-1; v_gene: TRBV12-3/TRBV12-4; abundance: few; CDR3aa: CASSLTSGGAGEQFF
j_gene: TRBJ2-7; v_gene: TRBV4-1; abundance: few; CDR3aa: CASSQVGLADYEQYF
j_gene: TRBJ2-7; v_gene: TRBV9; abundance: -; CDR3aa: CASSVGGRASYEQYF
j_gene: TRBJ1-2; v_gene: TRBV27; abundance: -; CDR3aa: CASSLKGLGGSTF
j_gene: TRBJ2-7; v_gene: TRBV2; abundance: few; CDR3aa: CASSVGEYAYEQYF
j_gene: TRBJ2-1; v_gene: TRBV20-1; abundance: -; CDR3aa: CSALDPLGHSQGEQFF
j_gene: TRBJ2-1; v_gene: TRBV27; abundance: many; CDR3aa: CASSLAPRGQDLYNEQFF
j_gene: TRBJ2-5; v_gene: TRBV20-1; abundance: -; CDR3aa: CSARGLAYRQETQYF
j_gene: TRBJ1-5; v_gene: TRBV7-2; abundance: few; CDR3aa: CASSLAWVSNQPQHF
j_gene: TRBJ2-3; v_gene: TRBV23-1; abundance: -; CDR3aa: CASSQSSGVGGTDTQYF
j_gene: TRBJ1-5; v_gene: TRBV20-1; abundance: -; CDR3aa: CSARGPLLHQPQHF
j_gene: TRBJ1-1; v_gene: TRBV5-1; abundance: -; CDR3aa: CASSLEGMIPEAFF
j_gene: TRBJ1-2; v_gene: TRBV4-1; abundance: few; CDR3aa: CASSRGEGVGGYTF
j_gene: TRBJ1-1; v_gene: TRBV7-9; abundance: -; CDR3aa: CASSLGSGGWGEAFF
j_gene: TRBJ2-3; v_gene: TRBV20-1; abundance: -; CDR3aa: CSASKLADTDTQYF
j_gene: TRBJ2-3; v_gene: TRBV7-9; abundance: few; CDR3aa: CASSLGFGGSGTDTQYF
j_gene: TRBJ1-2; v_gene: TRBV10-3; abundance: -; CDR3aa: CATIGTPGGYTF
j_gene: TRBJ2-2; v_gene: TRBV20-1; abundance: -; CDR3aa: CSARDRGGRGNTGELFF
j_gene: TRBJ2-5; v_gene: TRBV25-1; abundance: few; CDR3aa: CASSGPGQGAKTQYF
j_gene: TRBJ2-2; v_gene: TRBV6-1; abundance: once; CDR3aa: CTSSERQGVAGELFF
j_gene: TRBJ1-5; v_gene: TRBV24-1; abundance: many; CDR3aa: CATSDGDQPQHF
j_gene: TRBJ1-6; v_gene: TRBV3-1; abundance: -; CDR3aa: CASSRGGQALHF
j_gene: TRBJ2-5; v_gene: TRBV24-1; abundance: -; CDR3aa: CATSDFRMGEAETQYF
j_gene: TRBJ2-7; v_gene: TRBV2; abundance: -; CDR3aa: CASTFAGQLYEQYF
j_gene: TRBJ2-7; v_gene: TRBV4-2; abundance: -; CDR3aa: CASSQGRLAGSYEQYF
j_gene: TRBJ1-4; v_gene: TRBV29-1; abundance: -; CDR3aa: CSALETTNEKLFF
j_gene: TRBJ1-1; v_gene: TRBV10-3; abundance: few; CDR3aa: CAAGTTEAFF
j_gene: TRBJ2-1; v_gene: TRBV5-6; abundance: -; CDR3aa: CASSFLFEQFF
j_gene: TRBJ2-2; v_gene: TRBV6-2/TRBV6-3; abundance: few; CDR3aa: CASSSSRTPTGELFF
j_gene: TRBJ2-7; v_gene: TRBV11-2; abundance: many; CDR3aa: CASSSLAGGRYEQYF
j_gene: TRBJ2-2; v_gene: TRBV25-1; abundance: few; CDR3aa: CASSALGRDSGELFF
j_gene: TRBJ1-5; v_gene: TRBV4-1; abundance: many; CDR3aa: CASRAQGRGQPQHF
j_gene: TRBJ2-7; v_gene: TRBV7-3; abundance: -; CDR3aa: CASSLVTRAEQYF
j_gene: TRBJ2-2; v_gene: TRBV5-5; abundance: many; CDR3aa: CASSLMWLGTNTGELFF
j_gene: TRBJ1-6; v_gene: TRBV9; abundance: -; CDR3aa: CASKSGQSNSPLHF
j_gene: TRBJ1-1; v_gene: TRBV20-1; abundance: -; CDR3aa: CSATSLGRTEAFF
j_gene: TRBJ1-5; v_gene: TRBV4-3; abundance: -; CDR3aa: CASSQDIGSNQPQHF
j_gene: TRBJ2-3; v_gene: TRBV6-4; abundance: few; CDR3aa: CASSAQGASTDTQYF
j_gene: TRBJ1-4; v_gene: TRBV4-3; abundance: few; CDR3aa: CASSRGGTGNEKLFF
j_gene: TRBJ2-1; v_gene: TRBV20-1; abundance: -; CDR3aa: CSAGTGPYYNEQFF
j_gene: TRBJ1-1; v_gene: TRBV10-3; abundance: -; CDR3aa: CAVATGEQTEAFF
j_gene: TRBJ2-2; v_gene: TRBV29-1; abundance: -; CDR3aa: CSVGLARVNGELFF
j_gene: TRBJ2-1; v_gene: TRBV2; abundance: -; CDR3aa: CASQRRGRLGNEQFF